This T cell receptor beta chain was sequenced during a study of T cells in localized non-small cell lung cancer. Points from the study as a whole: Adjacent lung held a median about 57 of the top 100 tumor clones.

As to this clone: What it recognizes is unknown.

Measured with immunoSEQ multiplex PCR; TCRdb has only the in-frame clones, and not every one. The data hold tens of thousands of clones, with about four fifths observed a single time. The CDR3 covers 14 residues. V lost 7 bases and J lost 8; bases outside the gene matches: 11. Germline V gene sequence: CDR1 MNHNY, CDR2 SVGAGI (reference sequence). Sequenced material: peripheral blood, taken before any cancer treatment. The chain carries TRBV6-6 and TRBJ2-4, with 7 bases lining up with TRBD1. This TCR derives from a female donor of 60 years or more with stage I lung adenocarcinoma. CDR3 nucleotides: TGTGCCAGCACCAACGGTGACAGGGTAGACATTCAGTACTTC. Its translation: CASTNGDRVDIQYF.